This T cell receptor beta chain emerged from a study of blood T cell repertoires in COVID-19. Background on the study: Spain, Italy and the United States supplied samples that represented acute and convalescent COVID-19.

Assay: immunoSEQ multiplex PCR; the TCRdb copy retains only in-frame clones and omits some. Among 490,000 or so clones listed, less than 90% were seen once. The sequence came from a woman aged 60-70 years who had recovered from COVID-19. Sequences were obtained from PBMCs or T cells enriched from blood (not recorded which).

CDR3: CASSFTSSGNTIYF. The CDR3 coding sequence is TGTGCCAGCAGCTTCACGAGCTCTGGAAACACCATATATTTT. This rearrangement joins TRBV7-2 to TRBJ1-3; no firm D call. Trimming removed 3 bases from V and 0 bases from J, with 6 bases in between. The CDR3 is 14 amino acids. The V gene's germline CDR1 is SGHTA and CDR2 FQGNSA.